The rows below give T cell receptor beta chains drawn from one sample of a study of T cell responses to AZD1222 COVID-19 vaccine. The table came from immunoSEQ multiplex PCR; TCRdb's copy has only in-frame clones and leaves some out. The profile shows 100,000 to 150,000 clones, over 75% of them singletons. This specimen consisted of peripheral blood, obtained on day 0 of AZD1222 vaccination. The receptors originated from an adult in good health. CDR3s include the opening cysteine and the closing phenylalanine or tryptophan. A D gene is named only where the DNA matches it firmly. Rows give clone size only sometimes, using once, few, many, or a class for an expanded clone.

-,15,TRBV4-2,-,TRBJ2-5,CASSQERGWLQTQYF,TGTGCCAGCAGCCAAGAACGGGGGTGGTTGCAGACCCAGTACTTC
-,15,TRBV18,TRBD1,TRBJ2-2,CASSPRQGEVGELFF,TGTGCCAGCTCACCGCGACAGGGAGAAGTAGGGGAGCTGTTTTTT
-,14,TRBV18,TRBD1,TRBJ1-2,CASSPTGRNYGYTF,TGTGCCAGCTCACCGACAGGGCGTAACTATGGCTACACCTTC
-,13,TRBV9,TRBD2,TRBJ2-7,CASSVGGSYEQYF,TGTGCCAGCAGCGTGGGGGGGAGTTACGAGCAGTACTTC
-,14,TRBV2,TRBD1,TRBJ2-7,CASRSGTDLYEQYF,TGTGCCAGCAGGTCCGGGACAGACCTCTACGAGCAGTACTTC
-,15,TRBV28,TRBD1,TRBJ1-1,CASSLFRGPRAEAFF,TGTGCCAGCAGTTTATTTAGGGGGCCGAGGGCTGAAGCTTTCTTT
-,15,TRBV7-2,-,TRBJ2-3,CASSLLGGGPDTQYF,TGTGCCAGCAGCTTACTGGGGGGGGGCCCAGATACGCAGTATTTT
-,14,TRBV5-1,-,TRBJ2-5,CASSLGQTQETQYF,TGCGCCAGCAGCTTGGGACAGACCCAAGAGACCCAGTACTTC
-,15,TRBV15,-,TRBJ1-1,CATSRAGGLNTEAFF,TGTGCCACCAGCAGAGCTGGGGGGCTAAACACTGAAGCTTTCTTT
once,12,TRBV12-3/TRBV12-4,-,TRBJ1-2,CASSLSGGGYTF,TGTGCCAGCAGTTTAAGTGGCGGTGGCTACACCTTC
-,12,TRBV27,TRBD2,TRBJ2-7,CASRSGVYEQYF,TGTGCCAGCAGGAGCGGGGTCTACGAGCAGTACTTC
once,13,TRBV6-5,-,TRBJ2-2,CASTGKNTGELFF,TGTGCCAGCACTGGGAAGAACACCGGGGAGCTGTTTTTT
few,12,TRBV5-6,TRBD1,TRBJ2-1,CASSQTGIRQFF,TGTGCCAGCAGCCAGACAGGGATTCGGCAGTTCTTC
once,12,TRBV29-1,-,TRBJ1-2,CSAAGVNYGYTF,TGCAGCGCCGCAGGGGTCAACTATGGCTACACCTTC
-,15,TRBV7-2,-,TRBJ2-5,CANTRDGRTTETQYF,TGTGCCAACACGAGAGATGGACGTACGACGGAGACCCAGTACTTC
-,13,TRBV7-9,-,TRBJ1-1,CATSRATRTEAFF,TGTGCCACCTCCCGTGCGACTCGGACTGAAGCTTTCTTT
-,13,TRBV5-1,-,TRBJ1-4,CASSLGENEKLFF,TGCGCCAGCAGCTTAGGAGAGAATGAAAAACTGTTTTTT
-,13,TRBV7-9,-,TRBJ1-5,CASSFGQDQPQHF,TGTGCCAGCAGCTTTGGACAAGATCAGCCCCAGCATTTT
-,10,TRBV2,-,TRBJ2-4,CASSVNIQYF,TGTGCCAGCAGTGTAAACATTCAGTACTTC
-,15,TRBV5-8,-,TRBJ1-2,CASSLGGGRSYGYTF,TGTGCCAGCAGCTTGGGGGGAGGGAGGAGCTATGGCTACACCTTC
-,13,TRBV12-3/TRBV12-4,TRBD1,TRBJ1-1,CASSSTGVAEAFF,TGTGCCAGCAGTTCTACAGGGGTCGCTGAAGCTTTCTTT
-,17,TRBV5-4,-,TRBJ2-1,CASSLAPGRGLYNEQFF,TGTGCCAGCAGCTTGGCCCCTGGGAGGGGGCTATACAATGAGCAGTTCTTC
-,15,TRBV10-3,TRBD2,TRBJ2-3,CAISVGGRGTDTQYF,TGTGCCATCAGTGTGGGAGGGCGAGGCACAGATACGCAGTATTTT
-,16,TRBV19,TRBD1,TRBJ2-4,CASSMTGMMSANIQYF,TGTGCCAGTAGTATGACAGGGATGATGTCGGCGAACATTCAGTACTTC
-,16,TRBV5-1,TRBD1,TRBJ1-6,CASSLARDRGDSPLHF,TGCGCCAGCAGCTTGGCCAGAGACAGGGGTGATTCACCCCTCCACTTT
-,13,TRBV6-5,-,TRBJ1-2,CAIPAGANYGYTF,TGTGCCATTCCGGCGGGGGCAAACTATGGCTACACCTTC
-,14,TRBV4-3,-,TRBJ1-6,CASSLSGRNSPLHF,TGCGCCAGCAGCTTGTCAGGGAGAAATTCACCCCTCCACTTT
-,19,TRBV27,TRBD2,TRBJ2-5,CASSTIFGGVAGKQETQYF,TGTGCCAGCAGTACAATATTCGGGGGGGTAGCGGGGAAACAAGAGACCCAGTACTTC
-,13,TRBV28,-,TRBJ1-2,CASRTDSNYGYTF,TGTGCCAGCAGAACGGACAGCAACTATGGCTACACCTTC
-,16,TRBV7-6,TRBD2,TRBJ2-5,CASSLVPSGIQETQYF,TGTGCCAGCAGCTTAGTACCGAGCGGGATCCAAGAGACCCAGTACTTC
-,12,TRBV6-5,-,TRBJ2-7,CASSFTGDEQYF,TGTGCCAGCAGTTTTACAGGCGACGAGCAGTACTTC
-,13,TRBV6-5,TRBD1,TRBJ1-2,CGAPGQGRDGYTF,TGTGGGGCCCCGGGACAGGGGAGGGATGGCTACACCTTC
many,14,TRBV30,TRBD1,TRBJ1-3,CAWSGDRDGNTIYF,TGTGCCTGGAGTGGGGACAGGGACGGAAACACCATATATTTT
-,12,TRBV29-1,-,TRBJ1-4,CSVGGAREKLFF,TGCAGCGTGGGGGGGGCTAGGGAAAAACTGTTTTTT
-,14,TRBV6-2/TRBV6-3,-,TRBJ1-6,CASSHRETDSPLHF,TGTGCCAGCAGTCACCGGGAGACGGACTCACCCCTCCACTTT
once,14,TRBV29-1,-,TRBJ1-2,CSVAGLLTEYGYTF,TGCAGCGTTGCTGGACTCTTGACTGAGTATGGCTACACCTTC
-,15,TRBV7-4,-,TRBJ2-3,CASSYRDKELDTQYF,TGTGCCAGCAGTTACCGGGACAAAGAATTAGATACGCAGTATTTT
-,15,TRBV10-3,-,TRBJ1-4,CAISQTRGASEKLFF,TGTGCCATCAGCCAGACCCGCGGGGCCAGCGAAAAACTGTTTTTT
-,14,TRBV30,-,TRBJ2-5,CAWSVDGLGETQYF,TGTGCCTGGAGTGTTGATGGTCTCGGAGAGACCCAGTACTTC
-,13,TRBV18,-,TRBJ1-2,CASSPTGDYGYTF,TGTGCCAGCTCACCGACGGGCGACTATGGCTACACCTTC
-,15,TRBV28,-,TRBJ1-4,CASSITGATNEKLFF,TGTGCCAGCAGTATCACAGGTGCAACTAATGAAAAACTGTTTTTT
-,16,TRBV11-2,TRBD1,TRBJ2-3,CASSGPGTGRTDTQYF,TGTGCCAGCAGCGGTCCCGGGACAGGACGCACAGATACGCAGTATTTT